This T cell receptor beta chain is drawn from a study of cytomegalovirus exposure and HLA in healthy donors. Study results and caveats: HLA allele associations emerged for 17,000 or so TCR beta sequences in a later analysis, at 0.05 false discovery rate.

This CDR3 has 14 residues. Germline V CDR1 and CDR2: SGHNT, YENEEA. V lost 1 base to trimming and J lost 2 bases, with 9 bases between them. On this clone itself: Its antigen remains unidentified.

Primers: 60 Vbeta forward and 13 Jbeta reverse. Repertoires were generated with immunoSEQ multiplex PCR, while TCRdb's copy carries only in-frame clones and drops some. Counted here are roughly 160,000 clones, 60% to 80% occurring once; the ten biggest clones make up less than 2.5%. This TCR was sampled from a man aged 45-60 years in good health and CMV-seropositive. The rearrangement uses TRBV11-3 and TRBJ2-7, with a weak D call TRBD2 (6 bases). The sequenced sample consisted of PBMCs. The CDR3 nucleotides read TGTGCCAGCAGCTTAGGGACGGGGGCCTACGAGCAGTACTTC. It codes for CASSLGTGAYEQYF.